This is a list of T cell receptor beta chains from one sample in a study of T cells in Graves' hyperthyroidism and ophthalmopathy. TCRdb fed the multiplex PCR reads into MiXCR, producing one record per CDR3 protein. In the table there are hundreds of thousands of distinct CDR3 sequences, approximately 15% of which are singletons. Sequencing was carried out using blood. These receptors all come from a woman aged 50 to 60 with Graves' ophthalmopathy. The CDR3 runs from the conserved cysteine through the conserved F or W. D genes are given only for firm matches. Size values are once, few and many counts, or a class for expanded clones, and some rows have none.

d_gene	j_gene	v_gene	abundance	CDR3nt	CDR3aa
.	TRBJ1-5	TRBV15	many	TGTGCCACCAGCAGAGACAGGGGAGAGGGTCAGCCCCAGCATTTT	CATSRDRGEGQPQHF
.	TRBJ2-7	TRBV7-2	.	TGTGCCAGCAGCTTAGGGGTGGGAGGAGGCTACGAGCAGTACTTC	CASSLGVGGGYEQYF
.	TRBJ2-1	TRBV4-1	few	TGCGCCAGCAGCCAAGCCCCCGGGGATGAGCAGTTCTTC	CASSQAPGDEQFF
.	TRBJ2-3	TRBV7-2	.	TGTGCCAGCAGCTTGTCTGGCAGCGCCTACACAGATACGCAGTATTTT	CASSLSGSAYTDTQYF
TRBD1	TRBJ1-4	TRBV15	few	TGTGCCACCAGCATGGGACAGATGACAACTAATGAAAAACTGTTTTTT	CATSMGQMTTNEKLFF
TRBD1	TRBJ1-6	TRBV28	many	TGTGCCAGCAGATACGCAGGGGGGACGAATTCACCCCTCCACTTT	CASRYAGGTNSPLHF
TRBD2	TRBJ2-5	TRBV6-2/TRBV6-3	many	TGTGCCAGCAGTTTCCCAAGGACTAGCGGGAGAGAGACCCAGTACTTC	CASSFPRTSGRETQYF
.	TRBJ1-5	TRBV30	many	TGTGCCTGGATCCGCCGGACCGGAAATCAGCCCCAGCATTTT	CAWIRRTGNQPQHF
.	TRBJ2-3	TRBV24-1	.	TGTGCCACCAGTGATTTAGGGCAGGGTAGGGGTACGCAGTATTTT	CATSDLGQGRGTQYF
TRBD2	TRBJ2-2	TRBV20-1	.	TGCAGTGCCCGTAGCGGGGGAGGAACCGGGGAGCTGTTTTTT	CSARSGGGTGELFF
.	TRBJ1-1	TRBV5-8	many	TGTGCCAGCAGCCTGACAGGTTATGAAGCTTTCTTT	CASSLTGYEAFF
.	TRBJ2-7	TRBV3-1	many	TGTGCCAGCACCACAAATCGGCCGGCGGAAAGGGGCTACGAGCAGTACTTC	CASTTNRPAERGYEQYF
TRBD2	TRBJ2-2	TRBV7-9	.	TGTGCCAGCAGTGACGGACTAGCGGGAGCCGGGGAGCTGTTTTTT	CASSDGLAGAGELFF
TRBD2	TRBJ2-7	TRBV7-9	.	TGTGCCAGCAGCGGACTGACAGGGACTAGCGGGAGGAAAATCTCCTACGAGCAGTACTTC	CASSGLTGTSGRKISYEQYF
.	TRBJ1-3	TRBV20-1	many	TGCAGTGCTAGAGCCGGGGGAACTGGAAACACCATATATTTT	CSARAGGTGNTIYF
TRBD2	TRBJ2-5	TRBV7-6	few	TGTGCCGGCAGCTTTGCACGACCGGGACTAGCGGGAGATGGTAAAGAGACCCAGTACTTC	CAGSFARPGLAGDGKETQYF
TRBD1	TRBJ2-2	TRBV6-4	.	TGTGCCAGCAGTGGTACAGGGGTCACCGGGGAGCTGTTTTTT	CASSGTGVTGELFF
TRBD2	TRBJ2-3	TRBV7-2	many	TGTGCCAGCAGCTTGAGACTAGCGGGAGGTGGGGGGCACACAGATACGCAGTATTTT	CASSLRLAGGGGHTDTQYF
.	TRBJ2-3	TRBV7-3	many	TGTGCCAGCAGCTTAGAAGCTAGCGGCACAGATACGCAGTATTTT	CASSLEASGTDTQYF
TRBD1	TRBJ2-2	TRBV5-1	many	TGCGCCAGCAGTTACCAGGGGGACACCGGGGAGCTGTTTTTT	CASSYQGDTGELFF